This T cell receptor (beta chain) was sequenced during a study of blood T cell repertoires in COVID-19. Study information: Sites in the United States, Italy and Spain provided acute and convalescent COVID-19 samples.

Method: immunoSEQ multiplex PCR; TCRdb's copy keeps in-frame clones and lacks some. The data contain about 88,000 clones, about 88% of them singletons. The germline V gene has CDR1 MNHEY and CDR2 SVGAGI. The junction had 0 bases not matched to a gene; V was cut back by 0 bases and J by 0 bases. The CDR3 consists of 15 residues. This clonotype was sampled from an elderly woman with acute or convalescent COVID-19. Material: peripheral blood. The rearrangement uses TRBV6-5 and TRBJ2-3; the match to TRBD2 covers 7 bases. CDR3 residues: CASSYSGGSTDTQYF. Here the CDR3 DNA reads TGTGCCAGCAGTTACTCGGGGGGGAGCACAGATACGCAGTATTTT.